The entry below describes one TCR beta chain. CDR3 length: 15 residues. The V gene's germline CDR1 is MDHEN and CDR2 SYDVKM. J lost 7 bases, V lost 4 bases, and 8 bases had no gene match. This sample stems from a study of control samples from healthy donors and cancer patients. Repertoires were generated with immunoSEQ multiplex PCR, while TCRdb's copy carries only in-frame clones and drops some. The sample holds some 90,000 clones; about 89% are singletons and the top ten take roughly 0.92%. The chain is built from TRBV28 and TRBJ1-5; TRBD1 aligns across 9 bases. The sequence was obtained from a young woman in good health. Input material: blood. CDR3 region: CASSSGDRARQPQHF. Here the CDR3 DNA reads TGTGCCAGCAGTTCGGGGGACAGGGCGAGGCAGCCCCAGCATTTT.